These T cell receptor beta chains were read from a single sample in a study of cytomegalovirus exposure and HLA in healthy donors. Data came from immunoSEQ multiplex PCR; TCRdb stores just in-frame clones and leaves some out. The repertoire holds 160,000 or so clones, with 80% to 90% as singletons. Sequenced input: PBMCs. The receptors were sampled from a woman younger than 45 in good health and CMV-seropositive. CDR3s include the opening cysteine and the closing phenylalanine or tryptophan. A D gene is named only where the DNA matches it firmly. Not all rows give a size; the values are once, few, many and, for expanded clones, a class.

j_gene: TRBJ2-1
d_gene: TRBD2
abundance: NA
v_gene: TRBV5-6
CDR3nt: TGTGCCAGCAGCTTGGGGGCGGGGGGCTTAGGTGAGCAGTTCTTC
CDR3aa: CASSLGAGGLGEQFF

j_gene: TRBJ1-5
d_gene: NA
abundance: NA
v_gene: TRBV6-1
CDR3nt: TGTGCCAGCAGTGATATGGTCAGCCGGGGGGGCCAGAATCGGAATCAGCCCCAGCATTTT
CDR3aa: CASSDMVSRGGQNRNQPQHF

j_gene: TRBJ2-5
d_gene: NA
abundance: NA
v_gene: TRBV4-1
CDR3nt: TGCGCCAGCAGCCCCACTGGTCGGGGAGAGACCCAGTACTTC
CDR3aa: CASSPTGRGETQYF

j_gene: TRBJ2-3
d_gene: TRBD2
abundance: NA
v_gene: TRBV6-5
CDR3nt: TGTGCCAGCATACCAACGGGGGGATCAGATACGCAGTATTTT
CDR3aa: CASIPTGGSDTQYF

j_gene: TRBJ1-6
d_gene: NA
abundance: NA
v_gene: TRBV28
CDR3nt: TGTGCCAGCGGGACATTCAATTCACCCCTCCACTTT
CDR3aa: CASGTFNSPLHF

j_gene: TRBJ2-3
d_gene: TRBD2
abundance: NA
v_gene: TRBV7-2
CDR3nt: TGTGCCAGCAGCTCTCGCGCTAGCGGGGGCCGACGCACAGATACGCAGTATTTT
CDR3aa: CASSSRASGGRRTDTQYF

j_gene: TRBJ1-2
d_gene: TRBD1
abundance: NA
v_gene: TRBV29-1
CDR3nt: TGCAGCGCCGTGACAGGGAACGGCTACACCTTC
CDR3aa: CSAVTGNGYTF

j_gene: TRBJ1-3
d_gene: NA
abundance: few
v_gene: TRBV7-8
CDR3nt: TGTGCCAGCAGCTTAGGCTCTCGCGGCTCTGGAAACACCATATATTTT
CDR3aa: CASSLGSRGSGNTIYF

j_gene: TRBJ2-5
d_gene: TRBD1
abundance: NA
v_gene: TRBV19
CDR3nt: TGTGCCAGTAGTACGGGACAGCACCAAGAGACCCAGTACTTC
CDR3aa: CASSTGQHQETQYF

j_gene: TRBJ2-4
d_gene: TRBD1
abundance: NA
v_gene: TRBV5-4
CDR3nt: TGTGCCAGCAGCTTCGACAGGGTGGCCAAAAACATTCAGTACTTC
CDR3aa: CASSFDRVAKNIQYF

j_gene: TRBJ1-2
d_gene: TRBD1
abundance: NA
v_gene: TRBV6-1
CDR3nt: TGTGCCAGCAGCCGACTAGACAGGGGGTACGGCTACACCTTC
CDR3aa: CASSRLDRGYGYTF

j_gene: TRBJ1-1
d_gene: TRBD1
abundance: NA
v_gene: TRBV6-1
CDR3nt: TGTGCCAGCAGTGCAGGTCCCGGGACAGGGAACACTGAAGCTTTCTTT
CDR3aa: CASSAGPGTGNTEAFF

j_gene: TRBJ1-2
d_gene: NA
abundance: NA
v_gene: TRBV7-2
CDR3nt: TGTGCCAGCAGCCCAGACATAAACTATGGCTACACCTTC
CDR3aa: CASSPDINYGYTF

j_gene: TRBJ2-1
d_gene: TRBD1
abundance: once
v_gene: TRBV5-1
CDR3nt: TGCGCCAGCAGCTCGGGACAGGGGAATTACAATGAGCAGTTCTTC
CDR3aa: CASSSGQGNYNEQFF

j_gene: TRBJ1-6
d_gene: NA
abundance: NA
v_gene: TRBV6-1
CDR3nt: TGTGCCAGCACCATGACAGCAAATTCACCCCTCCACTTT
CDR3aa: CASTMTANSPLHF

j_gene: TRBJ1-5
d_gene: TRBD1
abundance: NA
v_gene: TRBV30
CDR3nt: TGTGCCTGGAGCCGTGGGACAGGCTCCCAAAATCAGCCCCAGCATTTT
CDR3aa: CAWSRGTGSQNQPQHF

j_gene: TRBJ1-1
d_gene: NA
abundance: NA
v_gene: TRBV7-3
CDR3nt: TGTGCCAGCAGCTCTAGCGGTGGTGAAGCTTTCTTT
CDR3aa: CASSSSGGEAFF

j_gene: TRBJ2-1
d_gene: NA
abundance: NA
v_gene: TRBV5-7
CDR3nt: TGTGCCTCAAGCTCCGCGGAGATGGTGGGGGGAGAAATAAATGAGCAGTTCTTC
CDR3aa: CASSSAEMVGGEINEQFF

j_gene: TRBJ1-3
d_gene: TRBD1
abundance: once
v_gene: TRBV5-4
CDR3nt: TGTGCCAGCAGCGACAGGGAGTCTGGAAACACCATATATTTT
CDR3aa: CASSDRESGNTIYF

j_gene: TRBJ1-2
d_gene: NA
abundance: NA
v_gene: TRBV10-1
CDR3nt: TGCGCCAGCAGTGAGTCCACAACATATGGCTACACCTTC
CDR3aa: CASSESTTYGYTF

j_gene: TRBJ2-7
d_gene: TRBD1
abundance: NA
v_gene: TRBV15
CDR3nt: TGTGCCACCAGCGATCGGACAGGGGCGAACGAGCAGTACTTC
CDR3aa: CATSDRTGANEQYF

j_gene: TRBJ1-1
d_gene: NA
abundance: NA
v_gene: TRBV5-6
CDR3nt: TGTGCCAGCAGCTTGTTCCGAGGGCCTGAAGCTTTCTTT
CDR3aa: CASSLFRGPEAFF

j_gene: TRBJ2-5
d_gene: TRBD2
abundance: NA
v_gene: TRBV6-6
CDR3nt: TGTGCCAGCAGTTTCCCCGGGGGGGGTGAGACCCAGTACTTC
CDR3aa: CASSFPGGGETQYF

j_gene: TRBJ1-3
d_gene: NA
abundance: NA
v_gene: TRBV30
CDR3nt: TGTGCCTGGAAAGTGCAGGGTGGAAACACCATATATTTT
CDR3aa: CAWKVQGGNTIYF

j_gene: TRBJ2-3
d_gene: NA
abundance: NA
v_gene: TRBV11-2
CDR3nt: TGTGCCAGCACCAATTTACAGGGCCGAGGCGGAGATACGCAGTATTTT
CDR3aa: CASTNLQGRGGDTQYF

j_gene: TRBJ1-2
d_gene: TRBD1
abundance: NA
v_gene: TRBV4-3
CDR3nt: TGCGCCAGCAGCCAAGATTTCGGGACAGGGGGCTATGGCTACACCTTC
CDR3aa: CASSQDFGTGGYGYTF

j_gene: TRBJ2-7
d_gene: NA
abundance: NA
v_gene: TRBV7-8
CDR3nt: TGTGCCAGCAGCTTTAGTTCGGGGTGGCGGTACTTC
CDR3aa: CASSFSSGWRYF

j_gene: TRBJ2-7
d_gene: NA
abundance: NA
v_gene: TRBV2
CDR3nt: TGTGCCAGCCGCCTGAGCTCCTACGAGCAGTACTTC
CDR3aa: CASRLSSYEQYF

j_gene: TRBJ1-2
d_gene: NA
abundance: NA
v_gene: TRBV4-1
CDR3nt: TGCGCCAGCAGCCGGACGCCCGTGGTGACAGAAAACTATGGCTACACCTTC
CDR3aa: CASSRTPVVTENYGYTF

j_gene: TRBJ1-5
d_gene: NA
abundance: NA
v_gene: TRBV4-1
CDR3nt: TGCGCCAGCAGCCAAGGCTGGTTGGACAGCTACAATCAGCCCCAGCATTTT
CDR3aa: CASSQGWLDSYNQPQHF

j_gene: TRBJ2-1
d_gene: TRBD1
abundance: NA
v_gene: TRBV29-1
CDR3nt: TGCAGCGTTGAGGGGGCCAGGGGGCAGGGATACAATGAGCAGTTCTTC
CDR3aa: CSVEGARGQGYNEQFF

j_gene: TRBJ2-1
d_gene: TRBD2
abundance: NA
v_gene: TRBV7-9
CDR3nt: TGTGCCAGCACTCAGCGCGGGGGGGGGCCGGGGGATGAGCAGTTCTTC
CDR3aa: CASTQRGGGPGDEQFF

j_gene: TRBJ1-1
d_gene: NA
abundance: few
v_gene: TRBV18
CDR3nt: TGTGCCAGCTCACCGGCAGAGAACACTGAAGCTTTCTTT
CDR3aa: CASSPAENTEAFF

j_gene: TRBJ2-1
d_gene: NA
abundance: NA
v_gene: TRBV7-9
CDR3nt: TGTTCCAGCAGCTTAGTTCGAGGTCTAACATTCAATGAGCAGTTCTTC
CDR3aa: CSSSLVRGLTFNEQFF

j_gene: TRBJ2-5
d_gene: NA
abundance: NA
v_gene: TRBV4-1
CDR3nt: TGCGCCAGCAGCCAAATTCTTACAGGCCTGGTGGAAGAGACCCAGTACTTC
CDR3aa: CASSQILTGLVEETQYF

j_gene: TRBJ2-3
d_gene: NA
abundance: NA
v_gene: TRBV11-1
CDR3nt: TGTGCCAGCAGCCCCCGTATGGGGCAGGGTCCCACAGATACGCAGTATTTT
CDR3aa: CASSPRMGQGPTDTQYF

j_gene: TRBJ2-7
d_gene: TRBD1
abundance: NA
v_gene: TRBV9
CDR3nt: TGTGCCAGCAGCGTAGGAACCGGGACAGGGAGCCGCTACGAGCAGTACTTC
CDR3aa: CASSVGTGTGSRYEQYF

j_gene: TRBJ2-3
d_gene: NA
abundance: NA
v_gene: TRBV27
CDR3nt: TGTGCCAGCAGTCCGCGGGACAGACTCACAGATACGCAGTATTTT
CDR3aa: CASSPRDRLTDTQYF

j_gene: TRBJ1-4
d_gene: NA
abundance: NA
v_gene: TRBV19
CDR3nt: TGTGCCAGTAGTATCAGGGATCATGAAAAACTGTTTTTT
CDR3aa: CASSIRDHEKLFF

j_gene: TRBJ1-3
d_gene: TRBD1
abundance: NA
v_gene: TRBV6-5
CDR3nt: TGTGCCAGCACCTCAGGGGGATCTGGAAACACCATATATTTT
CDR3aa: CASTSGGSGNTIYF